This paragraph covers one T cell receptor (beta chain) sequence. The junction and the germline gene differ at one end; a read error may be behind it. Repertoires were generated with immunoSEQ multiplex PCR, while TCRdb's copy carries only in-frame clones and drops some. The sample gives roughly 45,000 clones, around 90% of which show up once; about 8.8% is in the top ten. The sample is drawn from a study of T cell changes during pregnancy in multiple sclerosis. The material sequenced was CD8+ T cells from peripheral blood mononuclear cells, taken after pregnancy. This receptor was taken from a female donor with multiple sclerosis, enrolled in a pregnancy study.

The CDR3 protein is CASREAGELFF. The CDR3 nucleotides are TGTGCTAGCAGGGAGGCCGGGGAGCTGTTTTTT. The chain joins TRBV2 to TRBJ2-2; maybe TRBD2 (6 bases). Germline V gene sequence: CDR1 SNHLY, CDR2 FYNNEI. CDR3 length equals 11 residues. Supplemented by reference TRBV2 and TRBJ2-2, the full variable domain reads EPEVTQTPSHQVTQMGQEVILRCVPISNHLYFYWYRQILGQKVEFLVSFYNNEISEKSEIFDDQFSVERPDGSNFTLKIRSTKLEDSAMYFCASREAGELFFGEGSRLTVL.